Below, one TCR beta chain is given with its context. The data were obtained in a study of shared T cell receptors in the human thymus. Only in-frame clones appear in the TCRdb table, and some are missing; sequencing was by immunoSEQ multiplex PCR. In the table there are hundreds of thousands of clones, approximately 88% of which are singletons. The germline V gene encodes CDR1 SGHNT and CDR2 YENEEA. With V trimmed by 4 bases and J by 4 bases, 6 bases remained unmatched. CDR3 length equals 16 residues. A further study also used this sample, focusing on human thymus T cells. According to that study: Obtained as resections during corrective heart surgery, the thymus tissue was then studied. It looked as if thymic and blood repertoires used V and J genes in a biased way. Thymic repertoires overlap heavily among unrelated individuals, related research has reported.

The genes are TRBV11-3 and TRBJ2-1, with TRBD2 matching 11 bases. The sequenced sample consisted of thymocytes. This sequence originates from a boy under two years old with a congenital heart defect. The CDR3 loop reads CASSSQTSGTYNEQFF. The CDR3 DNA reads TGTGCCAGCAGCTCCCAGACTAGCGGGACATACAATGAGCAGTTCTTC.